This T cell receptor (beta chain) comes out of a study of blood T cells in healthy people across ages (dated by TCRdb to the mid-2010s). For the study in its entirety: In model experiments, template switching captured about one uniquely barcoded TCR beta cDNA molecule for every two T cells. Using deep sequencing normalized with unique cDNA molecular identifiers, the study measured how TCR beta repertoire diversity changes with age. The donors were split into four age groups: young (average 16 years), middle-aged (over 35), aged (roughly 65) and long-lived (82). Donors of different ages were randomly distributed across sequencing lanes to avoid experimental bias. Using the same blood draw, the study looked at two additional independent replicas of 1 million unique cDNA reads for two donors, one aged 18 to 29 and the other aged 80 or older. Study-level results and caveats: Because the CMV infection status of the donors was unknown, age-related changes in expanded clonotypes may potentially have been confounded. As age increased, observed TCR beta diversity per million T cells dropped in a roughly linear way, and a significant reduction was already evident by age around 41. The percentage of naive T cells measured by flow cytometry correlated strongly with observed TCR beta diversity. Estimates of total diversity based on one million sequenced T cells were regarded as lower bounds and as underestimates. Conclusive comparison of naive and antigen-experienced compartments was prevented by the profiling of bulk unsorted PBMCs. Compared with the aged group, more naive CD4+ T cells, fewer expanded clones and increased TCR diversity were shown by the long-lived group, suggesting age selection.

Germline trimming: 6 bases from V, 3 bases from J; junction bases outside gene matches: 14. The CDR3 goes from the cysteine to the phenylalanine over 16 residues. Of the read, only the CDR3 DNA is kept; its 48 bases are in frame from base 1. This clonotype was counted between two and nine times. The clone's antigen remains unknown. The input lacks base qualities; no much larger clone sits a single base away. Donors were approximately 42 systemically healthy Caucasian individuals from Russia aged roughly 6 to 90 years. Around 9.9 milliliters of peripheral blood were collected from each donor into EDTA-treated Vacutainer tubes. Ficoll-Paque density-gradient centrifugation was used to isolate PBMCs, with at least 7 million obtained per sample. Trizol reagent was used to extract total RNA from PBMCs, with at least 6 micrograms per sample. For every donor, an aliquot of PBMCs went through flow cytometry to measure the percentages of naive CD45RAhigh/CD27high T cells.

The protocol used for the library was 5' RACE. Sequencing instrument: Illumina HiSeq 2500. A second PCR of about 6 to 11 cycles was performed with a sample-barcoded 5' primer and a J-beta primer mix. Each TCR beta cDNA molecule received a unique molecular identifier from a template-switch 5' adaptor carrying 12 random nucleotides. Each sample yielded at least 3 million CDR3-containing paired-end reads. The Mint cDNA synthesis kit, primed by a TRBC-specific oligonucleotide, was used to synthesize first-strand cDNA from all RNA. Following uracil-DNA glycosylase treatment, a first 18-cycle PCR with universal primers M1SS and BC2_uni_R was performed on all cDNA. The source study handled its data this way. Each sample was normalized by randomly selecting 1 million high-quality reads, each carrying a distinct molecular identifier. Instead of being binned into consensus sequences, reads that shared molecular identifiers were thrown out. MiTCR, set to a Q25 quality threshold and the strictest error-elimination algorithm, was used for CDR3 identification, clonotype clustering and error correction. Lower-bound total TCR beta diversity was estimated with a nonparametric unseen species model using Euler transformation. TCRdb's own reprocessing of the public reads used fastp at Q25 and MiXCR and kept productive beta chains. Each record represents a unique CDR3 protein, reported with the most common genes and DNA among its rows. TCRdb's processing, not the study's, gives the V and J calls here. For this sample there are roughly 1.6 million distinct CDR3 sequences; roughly a third appear just once. Clones ranked in the top ten supply roughly 12% of the sample.

The sequencing sample was made of blood. This TCR was sampled from a woman aged 25-40 years in good health. The chain is made from TRBV12-3 or TRBV12-4 and TRBJ2-7; the central 7 bases match TRBD2. The nucleotide sequence reads TGTGCCAGCAGCCCTAGGAGGGCTAGCGGACTCTACGAGCAGTACTTC. It codes for CASSPRRASGLYEQYF.